The clone carrying this TCR beta chain came up many times. Its target is unknown. The data originate from a study of metastatic and nonmetastatic thyroid tumors. Study details: Patients with malignant and benign thyroid disease provided blood and tumor or nodule tissue, whose repertoires were compared.

Treatment of any kind had been given to no patient before thyroid surgery. Study conclusions and caveats: Significantly higher TCR beta diversity was reportedly seen in malignant thyroid tumors than benign nodules, in blood and tumor.

With 1 base removed from V and 10 bases from J, the gap between germline ends came to 17 bases. Looked up from germline, CDR1 is SGHAT and CDR2 is FQNNGV. The CDR3 is made up of 16 amino acids. Original data processing: The study's classifier, a distant-metastasis tool for papillary thyroid cancer, was built using CDR3 differences across clinicopathological groups. Via MiXCR, TCRdb re-called the PCR reads. None of the V and J calls come from the authors' own analysis; TCRdb made them. This sample has about 42,000 clones, with about 12% found just once. This rearrangement joins TRBV11-2 to TRBJ1-6; tentative D call: TRBD1 (6 bases). The sequenced sample was blood. This sequence originates from a male donor with papillary thyroid cancer or a benign thyroid nodule (not recorded which). Some clones in this sample may be carry-over from other donors' samples. CDR3 in amino acids: CASSLGGGQSLSPLHF. The CDR3 coding sequence is TGTGCCAGCAGCTTAGGGGGGGGGCAGTCATTGTCACCCCTCCACTTT. Filled out from reference TRBV11-2 and TRBJ1-6, the complete variable domain reads EAGVAQSPRYKIIEKRQSVAFWCNPISGHATLYWYQQILGQGPKLLIQFQNNGVVDDSQLPKDRFSAERLKGVDSTLKIQPAKLEDSAVYLCASSLGGGQSLSPLHFGNGTRLTVT.